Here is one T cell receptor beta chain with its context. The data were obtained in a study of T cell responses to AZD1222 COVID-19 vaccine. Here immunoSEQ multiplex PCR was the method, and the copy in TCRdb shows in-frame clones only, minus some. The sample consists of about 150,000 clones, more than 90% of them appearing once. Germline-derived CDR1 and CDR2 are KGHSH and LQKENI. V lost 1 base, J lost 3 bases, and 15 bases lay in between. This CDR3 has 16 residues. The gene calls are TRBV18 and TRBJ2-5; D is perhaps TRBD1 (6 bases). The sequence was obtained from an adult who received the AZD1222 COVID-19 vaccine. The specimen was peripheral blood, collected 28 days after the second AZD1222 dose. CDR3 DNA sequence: TGTGCCAGCTCACCACTGGTAGGGGGTTCGGAAGAGACCCAGTACTTC. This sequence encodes CASSPLVGGSEETQYF.